The 26 T cell receptor beta chains below come from one sample, sequenced in a study of blood T cell repertoires in COVID-19. Data came from immunoSEQ multiplex PCR; TCRdb stores just in-frame clones and leaves some out. The top ten hold just over 7% of the sample, which has 350,000 to 450,000 clones, 70% to 90% seen once. Sample: peripheral blood. Receptors originate from a woman aged 55-75 years with COVID-19, enrolled during active disease.

V is TRBV14 and J is TRBJ2-1; 11 nucleotides align to TRBD2. The CDR3 is 20 residues long. Trimming at V came to 4 bases and at J to 0 bases, leaving 14 bases not matched to a gene. Germline V gives CDR1 SGHDN, CDR2 FVKESK. CDR3: CASSLSGLAGGYSSYNEQFF. DNA of the CDR3: TGTGCCAGCAGCCTCTCCGGTCTAGCGGGGGGTTACAGCTCCTACAATGAGCAGTTCTTC.

The chain is built from TRBV10-3 and TRBJ2-5, with D possibly being TRBD2 (6 bases). V was trimmed by 10 bases and J by 0 bases, leaving 15 bases between them. This CDR3 comprises 14 residues. CDR1 is ENHRY and CDR2 is SYGVKD in the germline V gene. Here the CDR3 DNA reads TGTGCCACTGATACGGGAGAGTACCAAGAGACCCAGTACTTC. Amino acids: CATDTGEYQETQYF.

The gene calls are TRBV3-1 (or the pseudogene TRBV3-2) and TRBJ2-5; 7 nucleotides match TRBD1. Germline CDR1 reads LGHDT; CDR2 reads YNNKEL (reference sequence). The CDR3 covers 13 residues. V was clipped by 5 bases and J by 9 bases; unmatched bases: 9. CDR3 coding DNA: TGTGCCAGCAGCGAACAGGGGTTCGGGGCCCAGTACTTC. It translates to CASSEQGFGAQYF.

V and J are TRBV7-2 and TRBJ2-7; D might be TRBD1 (6 bases). The CDR3 spans 15 residues. The V and J ends lost 4 bases and 0 bases respectively, with 13 bases between them. In germline, CDR1 is SGHTA, CDR2 FQGNSA. The chain's CDR3 is CASSSRQGSSYEQYF. The CDR3 DNA reads as TGTGCCAGCAGCTCGAGGCAGGGGTCCTCCTACGAGCAGTACTTC.

V is TRBV5-6 and J is TRBJ1-3; TRBD1 matches at 8 bases. In germline, CDR1 is SGHDT, CDR2 YYEEEE. This CDR3 contains 14 residues. The V segment lost 5 bases and the J segment 4 bases; nucleotides outside the gene matches: 5. The CDR3: CASRRQGAGNTIYF. CDR3 in DNA: TGTGCCAGCAGGCGGCAGGGGGCCGGAAACACCATATATTTT.

The genes are TRBV6-5 and TRBJ1-6; unclear D gene. Germline V CDR1 and CDR2: MNHEY, SVGAGI. With 7 bases removed from V and 5 bases from J, the gap between germline ends came to 15 bases. This CDR3 has 15 amino acids. CDR3 nucleotide sequence: TGTGCCAGCACCTCTTTATGGCTAGATAATTCACCCCTCCACTTT. This codes for CASTSLWLDNSPLHF.

CDR3 nucleotide sequence: TGTGCCTGGGGGCGATTAGGGAGTGAAGCTTTCTTT. Translating it yields CAWGRLGSEAFF. The V gene is TRBV30, the J gene TRBJ1-1; unclear D gene. The CDR3 has 12 residues. CDR1 is GTSNPN, CDR2 SVGIG, per germline (reference sequence). V dropped 5 bases and J dropped 7 bases, with 14 bases sitting between them.

V is TRBV5-8 and J is TRBJ1-2; 7 nucleotides match TRBD1. The CDR3 runs 14 residues. The V gene's germline CDR1 is SGHTS and CDR2 YDEGEE. V trimming: 4 bases; J trimming: 7 bases; junction bases outside the gene matches: 10. CDR3 sequence reads: CASSLRDSPFGYTF. The CDR3 nucleotides read TGTGCCAGCAGCCTCCGGGACAGCCCCTTTGGCTACACCTTC.

The V gene is TRBV5-4, the J gene TRBJ1-1; D is unclear. V was pared by 4 bases and J by 0 bases, with 4 bases between. CDR1 is SGHNT, CDR2 YYREEE, per germline (reference sequence). This CDR3 is built from 12 residues. The CDR3 bases are TGTGCCAGCAGCCCCATGAACACTGAAGCTTTCTTT. It codes for CASSPMNTEAFF.

The chain has TRBV2 and TRBJ2-1, with 11 bases aligning to TRBD1. The CDR3 runs to 15 residues. V trimming: 7 bases; J trimming: 4 bases; junction bases outside the gene matches: 6. CDR1 and CDR2 from the germline V gene are SNHLY and FYNNEI. CDR3 coding DNA: TGTGCCAGCAAGGAGGACAGGGGGCGGTACAATGAGCAGTTCTTC. Translated: CASKEDRGRYNEQFF.

The chain recombines TRBV27 with TRBJ2-7; 7 bases line up with TRBD1. Germline trimming cut 6 bases from V and 4 bases from J; bases unmatched to any gene: 3. The CDR3 runs 12 residues. The germline CDR1 and CDR2 sequences are MNHEY and SMNVEV (reference sequence). CDR3 residues: CASRGQTYEQYF. CDR3 DNA: TGTGCCAGCAGGGGACAGACTTACGAGCAGTACTTC.

V usage is TRBV3-1 (or the pseudogene TRBV3-2) and J usage is TRBJ1-4; 8 bases fit TRBD1. The CDR3 covers 17 residues. CDR1 is LGHDT, CDR2 YNNKEL, per germline (reference sequence). The J segment lost 4 bases and the V segment lost 3 bases, leaving 10 bases of the junction unmatched. The CDR3 nucleotides are TGTGCCAGCAGCCAGGATCCTCCGGGACAGGTTAATGAAAAACTGTTTTTT. Translation: CASSQDPPGQVNEKLFF.

This clone came up once. This chain connects TRBV7-9 to TRBJ2-3, with 14 bases identical to TRBD2. With 6 bases clipped from V and 2 bases from J, the junction kept 13 bases outside the gene matches. The CDR3 runs to 19 residues. CDR1 is SEHNR and CDR2 is FQNEAQ in the germline V gene (reference sequence). Written as DNA, the CDR3 is TGTGCCAGCAGTTTACTCCTTTGGACTAGCGGGGGGTTCACAGATACGCAGTATTTT. This gives the protein CASSLLLWTSGGFTDTQYF.

The chain joins TRBV6-2 or TRBV6-3 to TRBJ1-2, with D unclear. CDR3 length: 18 residues. Germline-derived CDR1 and CDR2 are MNHEY and SVGEGT. Trimming shortened V by 2 bases and J by 1 base, and 20 bases separated the two germline ends. The CDR3 protein is CASSYASPTVPGNYGYTF. In DNA, the CDR3 is TGTGCCAGCAGTTACGCCTCCCCGACGGTTCCGGGTAACTATGGCTACACCTTC.

The rearrangement joins TRBV5-6 to TRBJ1-2; D remains ambiguous. This CDR3 has 11 residues. Trimming pared 3 bases from V and 3 bases from J, leaving 3 bases between. Germline V gives CDR1 SGHDT, CDR2 YYEEEE. CDR3 nucleotides: TGTGCCAGCAGCTCATACTATGGCTACACCTTC. This sequence encodes CASSSYYGYTF.

The CDR3 sequence is CASGAGWDTGELFF. As DNA, the CDR3 is TGTGCCAGCGGGGCGGGGTGGGACACCGGGGAGCTGTTTTTT. The V and J genes are TRBV6-6 and TRBJ2-2; tentative D call: TRBD2 (6 bases). Germline CDR1 and CDR2: MNHNY and SVGAGI (reference sequence). The CDR3 spans 14 residues. Deletions cut 8 bases from V and 3 bases from J, with 13 bases between.

This chain connects TRBV10-3 to TRBJ1-2, with 10 bases identical to TRBD1. CDR1 ENHRY and CDR2 SYGVKD come from the germline V gene. This CDR3 has 13 amino acids. V trimming: 9 bases; J trimming: 5 bases; junction bases outside the gene matches: 6. The CDR3 region has the DNA TGTGCCATGTCCGGGACAGGGGAATATGGCTACACCTTC. It specifies CAMSGTGEYGYTF.

The chain links TRBV6-5 to TRBJ2-1; 10 positions agree with TRBD2. The CDR3 has 13 residues. Germline-derived CDR1 and CDR2 are MNHEY and SVGAGI. Unmatched junction bases numbered 6, after V lost 5 bases and J lost 11 bases. The chain's CDR3 is CASSRERGGKQFF. The CDR3 DNA sequence: TGTGCCAGCAGTCGAGAGCGGGGGGGCAAGCAGTTCTTC.

DNA of the CDR3: TGTGCCAGCAGTACAGGCCTAAACTATGGCTACACCTTC. Its protein product is CASSTGLNYGYTF. The rearrangement uses TRBV14 and TRBJ1-2, with D perhaps TRBD1 (5 bases). This CDR3 region has 13 residues. CDR1 SGHDN and CDR2 FVKESK come from the germline V gene. The ends were cut back, 6 bases at V and 2 bases at J, with 10 bases in the middle.

The genes are TRBV9 and TRBJ2-1, with a tentative D call TRBD2 (6 bases). CDR3 length: 15 amino acids. V was shortened by 6 bases and J by 0 bases, with 13 bases between the two germline ends. Germline lookup yields CDR1 SGDLS and CDR2 YYNGEE. The DNA for the CDR3 is TGTGCCAGCAATCAGGACGGGAGCTCCTACAATGAGCAGTTCTTC. Its translation: CASNQDGSSYNEQFF.

J is TRBJ2-5 and V is TRBV10-3, with TRBD2 identical over 7 bases. V was pared by 6 bases and J by 1 base, with 11 bases of the junction left unmatched. The CDR3 extends over 16 amino acids. The germline V gene has CDR1 ENHRY and CDR2 SYGVKD. For the CDR3, the DNA is TGTGCCATCAGCCCCGGGACTAAAAAGGGCCAAGAGACCCAGTACTTC. Protein product: CAISPGTKKGQETQYF.

The rearrangement uses TRBV5-1 and TRBJ1-6; D remains unclear. The V end lost 6 bases, the J end lost 6 bases, and 10 bases lay between the germline ends. Germline V gene sequence: CDR1 SGHRS, CDR2 YFSETQ. This CDR3 is built from 13 residues. The CDR3 DNA sequence: TGCGCCAGCATGGAGAGGGTTAATTCACCCCTCCACTTT. Its translation: CASMERVNSPLHF.

V and J are TRBV6-5 and TRBJ2-5; TRBD1 might be the D (6 bases). The CDR3 is 14 residues long. Trimming shortened V by 8 bases and J by 5 bases, and 18 bases separated the two germline ends. Per germline, CDR1 MNHEY and CDR2 SVGAGI. The CDR3 sequence: CASVLQGPLETQYF. Here the CDR3 DNA reads TGTGCCAGCGTTCTACAGGGCCCCCTGGAGACCCAGTACTTC.

This clone was observed once. The CDR3 coding sequence is TGTGCCAGCAGCTTAACATACAGGGGCCGCACTGAAGCTTTCTTT. Residues: CASSLTYRGRTEAFF. The chain links TRBV7-9 to TRBJ1-1, with TRBD1 identical over 7 bases. Germline V lookup: CDR1 SEHNR, CDR2 FQNEAQ (reference sequence). The V segment lost 2 bases and the J segment 4 bases; nucleotides outside the gene matches: 7. The CDR3 totals 15 residues.

The rearrangement links TRBV7-9 to TRBJ2-1, with a tentative D call TRBD1 (6 bases). Per germline, CDR1 SEHNR and CDR2 FQNEAQ (reference sequence). V shed 1 base and J shed 9 bases, with 13 bases lying between them. CDR3 length equals 14 residues. In nucleotides, the CDR3 is TGTGCCAGCAGCTTAGAGGGGGACAACCCTGAGCAGTTCTTC. Its translation: CASSLEGDNPEQFF.

This chain uses TRBV27 with TRBJ2-5, with 7 bases fitting TRBD1. In germline, CDR1 is MNHEY, CDR2 SMNVEV (reference sequence). This CDR3 is 13 amino acids long. V lost 5 bases and J lost 6; bases outside the gene matches: 6. Written as DNA, the CDR3 is TGTGCCAGCAGTCAAGGGGGCGAGCAGACCCAGTACTTC. Translating gives CASSQGGEQTQYF.